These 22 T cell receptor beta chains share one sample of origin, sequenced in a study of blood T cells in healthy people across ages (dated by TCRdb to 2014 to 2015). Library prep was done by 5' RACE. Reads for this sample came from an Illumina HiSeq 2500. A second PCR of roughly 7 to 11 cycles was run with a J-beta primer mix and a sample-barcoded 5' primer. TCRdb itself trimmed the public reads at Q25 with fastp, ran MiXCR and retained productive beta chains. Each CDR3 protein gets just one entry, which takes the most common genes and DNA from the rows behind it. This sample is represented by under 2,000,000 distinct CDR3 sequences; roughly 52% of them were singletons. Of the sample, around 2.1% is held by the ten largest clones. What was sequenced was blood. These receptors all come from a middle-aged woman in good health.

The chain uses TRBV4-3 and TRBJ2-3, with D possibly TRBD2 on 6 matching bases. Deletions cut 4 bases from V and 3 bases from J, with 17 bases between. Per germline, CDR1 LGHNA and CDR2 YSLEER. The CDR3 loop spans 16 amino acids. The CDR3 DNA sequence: TGCGCCAGCAGCCGACTCCCGGTGGGGGGAACAGATACGCAGTATTTT. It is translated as CASSRLPVGGTDTQYF.

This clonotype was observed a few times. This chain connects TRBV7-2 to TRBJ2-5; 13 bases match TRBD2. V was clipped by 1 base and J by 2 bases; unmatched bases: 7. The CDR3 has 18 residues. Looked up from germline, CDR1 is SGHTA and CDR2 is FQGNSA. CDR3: CASSLVGTSGVGQETQYF. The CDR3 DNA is TGTGCCAGCAGCTTAGTCGGGACTAGCGGGGTGGGGCAAGAGACCCAGTACTTC.

The CDR3 loop reads CASSQTGTSGELFF. The CDR3 DNA sequence: TGCGCCAGCAGCCAAACCGGGACCTCCGGGGAGCTGTTTTTT. The rearrangement links TRBV4-1 to TRBJ2-2; D may be TRBD1 or TRBD2 (5 bases each). The CDR3 extends over 14 amino acids. Trimming removed 2 bases at V and 6 bases at J, with 10 bases between. Germline assignment: CDR1 MGHRA and CDR2 YSYEKL.

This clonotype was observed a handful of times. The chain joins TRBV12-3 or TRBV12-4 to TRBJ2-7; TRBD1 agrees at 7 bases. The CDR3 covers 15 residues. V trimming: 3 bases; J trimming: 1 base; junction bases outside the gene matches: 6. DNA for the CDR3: TGTGCCAGCAGTTTGACAGGGCCCCAATCCTACGAGCAGTACTTC. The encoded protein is CASSLTGPQSYEQYF.

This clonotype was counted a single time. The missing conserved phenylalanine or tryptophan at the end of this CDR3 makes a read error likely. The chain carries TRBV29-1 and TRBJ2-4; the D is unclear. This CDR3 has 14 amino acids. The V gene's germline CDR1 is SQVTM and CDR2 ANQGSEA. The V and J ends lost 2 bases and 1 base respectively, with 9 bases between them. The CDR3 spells CSVERVTAKNIQYL. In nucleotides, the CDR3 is TGCAGCGTTGAACGGGTGACTGCCAAAAACATTCAGTACCTC.

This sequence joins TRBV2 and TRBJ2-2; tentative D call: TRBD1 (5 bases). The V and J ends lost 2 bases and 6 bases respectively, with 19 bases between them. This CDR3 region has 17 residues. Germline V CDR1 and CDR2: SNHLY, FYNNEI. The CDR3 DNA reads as TGTGCCAGCAGTGAAAATAGTAGGGGATATGTTCCCGGGGAGCTGTTTTTT. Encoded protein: CASSENSRGYVPGELFF.

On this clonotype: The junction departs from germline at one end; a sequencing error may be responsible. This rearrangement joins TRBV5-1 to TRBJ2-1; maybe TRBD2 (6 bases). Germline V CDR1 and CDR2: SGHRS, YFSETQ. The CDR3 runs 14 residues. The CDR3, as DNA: TGCGTCAGCAGCGTGGCCAAGGAGGGCGGTGAGCAGTTCTTC. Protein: CVSSVAKEGGEQFF. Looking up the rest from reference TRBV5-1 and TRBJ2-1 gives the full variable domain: KAGVTQTPRYLIKTRGQQVTLSCSPISGHRSVSWYQQTPGQGLQFLFEYFSETQRNKGNFPGRFSGRQFSNSRSEMNVSTLELGDSALYLCVSSVAKEGGEQFFGPGTRLTVL.

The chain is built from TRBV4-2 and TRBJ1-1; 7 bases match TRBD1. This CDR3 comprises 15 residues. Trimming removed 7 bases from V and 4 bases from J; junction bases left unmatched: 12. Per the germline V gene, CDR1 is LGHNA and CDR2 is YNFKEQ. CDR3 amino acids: CASIESGTAGTEAFF. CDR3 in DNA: TGTGCCAGCATCGAATCCGGGACAGCGGGCACTGAAGCTTTCTTT.

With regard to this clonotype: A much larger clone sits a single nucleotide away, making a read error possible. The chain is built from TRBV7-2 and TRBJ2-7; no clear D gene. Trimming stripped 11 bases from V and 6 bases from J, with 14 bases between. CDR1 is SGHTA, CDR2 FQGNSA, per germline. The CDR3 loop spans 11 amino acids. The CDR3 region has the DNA TGTGCCGGCCACGAGGCTGGCGAGCAGTACTTC. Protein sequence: CAGHEAGEQYF.

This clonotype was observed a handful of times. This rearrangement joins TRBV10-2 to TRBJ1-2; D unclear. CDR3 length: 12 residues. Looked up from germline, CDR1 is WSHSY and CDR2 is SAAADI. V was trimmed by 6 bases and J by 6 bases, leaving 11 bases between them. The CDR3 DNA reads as TGCGCCAGCAGCGCCCGTTCGGATGGCTACACCTTC. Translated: CASSARSDGYTF.

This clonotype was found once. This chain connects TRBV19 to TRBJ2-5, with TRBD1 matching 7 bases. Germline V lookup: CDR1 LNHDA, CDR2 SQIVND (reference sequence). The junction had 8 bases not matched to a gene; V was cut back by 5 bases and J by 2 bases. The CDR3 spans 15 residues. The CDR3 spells CASSPPQGMQETQYF. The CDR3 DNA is TGTGCCAGTAGTCCCCCACAGGGGATGCAAGAGACCCAGTACTTC.

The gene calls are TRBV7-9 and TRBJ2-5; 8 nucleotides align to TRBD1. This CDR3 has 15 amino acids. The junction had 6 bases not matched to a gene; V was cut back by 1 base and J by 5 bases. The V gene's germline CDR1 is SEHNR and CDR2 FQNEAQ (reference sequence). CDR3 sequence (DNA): TGTGCCAGCAGCTTAGGGCGACAGGGGTTGGAGACCCAGTACTTC. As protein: CASSLGRQGLETQYF.

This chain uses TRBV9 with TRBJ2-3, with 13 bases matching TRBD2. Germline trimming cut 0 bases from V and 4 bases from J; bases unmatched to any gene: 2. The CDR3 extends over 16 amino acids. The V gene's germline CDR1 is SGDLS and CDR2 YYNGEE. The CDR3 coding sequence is TGTGCCAGCAGCGTAGGGACTAGCGGGGGCCCAGATACGCAGTATTTT. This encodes CASSVGTSGGPDTQYF.

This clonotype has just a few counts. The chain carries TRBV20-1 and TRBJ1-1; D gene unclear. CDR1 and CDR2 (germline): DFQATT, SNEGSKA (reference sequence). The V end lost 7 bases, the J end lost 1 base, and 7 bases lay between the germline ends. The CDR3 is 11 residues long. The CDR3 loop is CSESGNTEAFF. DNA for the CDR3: TGCAGTGAATCCGGGAACACTGAAGCTTTCTTT.

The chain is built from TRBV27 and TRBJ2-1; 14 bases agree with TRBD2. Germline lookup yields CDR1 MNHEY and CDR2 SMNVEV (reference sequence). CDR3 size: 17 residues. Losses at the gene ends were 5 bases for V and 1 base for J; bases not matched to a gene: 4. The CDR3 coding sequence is TGTGCCAGCAGTGGACTAGCGGGGGGCGAATCCTACAATGAGCAGTTCTTC. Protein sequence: CASSGLAGGESYNEQFF.

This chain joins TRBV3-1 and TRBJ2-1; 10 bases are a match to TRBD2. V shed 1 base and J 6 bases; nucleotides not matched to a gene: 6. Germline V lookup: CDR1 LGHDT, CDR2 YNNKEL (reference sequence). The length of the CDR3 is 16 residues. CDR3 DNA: TGTGCCAGCAGCCAAGTGGGACTAGCGTTAGGCAATGAGCAGTTCTTC. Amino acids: CASSQVGLALGNEQFF.

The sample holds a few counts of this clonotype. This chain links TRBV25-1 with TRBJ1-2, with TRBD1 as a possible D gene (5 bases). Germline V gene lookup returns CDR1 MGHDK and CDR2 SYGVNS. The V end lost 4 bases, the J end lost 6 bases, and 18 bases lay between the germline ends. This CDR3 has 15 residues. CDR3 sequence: CASSAPEGISDGYTF. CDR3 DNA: TGTGCCAGCAGTGCTCCGGAGGGGATCAGTGATGGCTACACCTTC.

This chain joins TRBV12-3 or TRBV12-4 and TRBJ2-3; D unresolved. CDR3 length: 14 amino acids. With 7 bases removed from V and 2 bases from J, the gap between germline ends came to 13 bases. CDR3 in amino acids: CASIKDGNTDTQYF. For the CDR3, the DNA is TGTGCCAGCATTAAAGACGGAAACACAGATACGCAGTATTTT.

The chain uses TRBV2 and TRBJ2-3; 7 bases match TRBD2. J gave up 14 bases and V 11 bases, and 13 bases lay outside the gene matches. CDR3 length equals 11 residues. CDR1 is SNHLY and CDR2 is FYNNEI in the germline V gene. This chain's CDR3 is CAALGRGIGYF. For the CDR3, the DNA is TGTGCCGCCTTGGGGCGGGGGATCGGGTATTTT.

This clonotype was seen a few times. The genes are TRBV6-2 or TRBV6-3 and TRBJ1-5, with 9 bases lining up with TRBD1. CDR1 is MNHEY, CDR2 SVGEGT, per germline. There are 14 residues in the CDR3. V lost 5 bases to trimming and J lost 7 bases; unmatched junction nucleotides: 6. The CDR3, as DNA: TGTGCCAGCAGTACAGGGGGCGGTGGGCAGCCCCAGCATTTT. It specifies CASSTGGGGQPQHF.

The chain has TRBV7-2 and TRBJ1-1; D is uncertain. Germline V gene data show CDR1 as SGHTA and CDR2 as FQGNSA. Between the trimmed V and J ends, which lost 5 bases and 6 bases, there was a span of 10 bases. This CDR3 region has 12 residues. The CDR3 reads CASSQSSAEAFF. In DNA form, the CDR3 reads TGTGCCAGCAGCCAATCGTCGGCTGAAGCTTTCTTT.

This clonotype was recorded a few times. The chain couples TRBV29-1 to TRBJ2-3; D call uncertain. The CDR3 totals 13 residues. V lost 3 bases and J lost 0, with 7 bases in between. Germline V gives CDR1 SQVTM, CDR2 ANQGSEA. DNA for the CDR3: TGCAGCGTTGAGACGGTTAGCACAGATACGCAGTATTTT. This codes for CSVETVSTDTQYF.